This section outlines one TCR beta chain sequence together with its context. The antigen is not known. This sample was taken from a study of Graves' ophthalmopathy and Graves' hyperthyroidism. Overall study: Researchers obtained peripheral blood at initial diagnosis, before any treatment had begun.

Active ophthalmopathy (CAS at least 3, NOSPECS at least 4), lasting under 3 months. A volume of around 9.5 ml of fresh peripheral blood supplied the PBMCs. Trimming cost V 0 bases and J 11 bases, with 13 bases left between them. Per the germline V gene, CDR1 is MNHEY and CDR2 is SVGAGI. CDR3 size: 13 residues. Points from the study as a whole: A 13-signature model separated ophthalmopathy from stable hyperthyroidism, reaching around 90% sensitivity and 75% to 83% specificity cross-validated.

Amplification from RNA transcripts yielded the TCR beta CDR3 regions. First-round RT-PCR with HTBI primers preceded a second-round multiplex PCR. In TCRdb, the multiplex PCR reads were re-called with MiXCR into one record per CDR3 protein. The profile covers approximately 330,000 distinct CDR3 sequences, with roughly 17% appearing a single time and roughly an eighth taken by the ten largest. The sample taken for sequencing was peripheral blood. The chain employs TRBV6-5 and TRBJ1-1; D is unclear. This receptor was identified in an adult man with Graves' ophthalmopathy. CDR3 coding DNA: TGTGCCAGCAGTTACTCGGACGGGGTTCGGGCTTTCTTT. This gives the protein CASSYSDGVRAFF.